This TCR beta chain was retrieved from a study of cytomegalovirus exposure and HLA in healthy donors. V lost 5 bases, J lost 2 bases, and 16 bases lay in between. Germline CDR1 reads LNHDA; CDR2 reads SQIVND (reference sequence). The CDR3 is made up of 15 amino acids. It was with 60 Vbeta and 13 Jbeta primers that the PCR ran. The protocol was immunoSEQ multiplex PCR, while the TCRdb copy is restricted to in-frame clones and leaves out a portion. The data hold 80,000 or so clones, with roughly 76% observed a single time. The source is a woman aged 35 to 49 in good health and CMV-seronegative. V and J are TRBV19 and TRBJ2-7; D is ambiguous. The sequencing sample was made of PBMCs. DNA of the CDR3: TGTGCCAGTAGTCCTCAGGCTCTAACCCCCTACGAGCAGTACTTC. It encodes CASSPQALTPYEQYF.